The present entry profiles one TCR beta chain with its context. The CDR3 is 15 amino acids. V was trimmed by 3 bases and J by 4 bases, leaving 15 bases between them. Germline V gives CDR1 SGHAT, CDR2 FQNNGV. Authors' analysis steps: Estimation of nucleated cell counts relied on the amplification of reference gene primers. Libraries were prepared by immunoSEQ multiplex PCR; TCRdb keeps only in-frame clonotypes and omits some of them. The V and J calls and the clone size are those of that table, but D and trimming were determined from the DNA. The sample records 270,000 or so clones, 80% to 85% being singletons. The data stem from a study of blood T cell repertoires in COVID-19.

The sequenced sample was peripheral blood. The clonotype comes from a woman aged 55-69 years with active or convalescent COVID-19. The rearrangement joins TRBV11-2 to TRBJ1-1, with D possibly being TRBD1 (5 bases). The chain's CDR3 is CASSFGGGWRTEAFF. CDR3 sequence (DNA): TGTGCCAGCAGCTTCGGGGGGGGATGGCGCACTGAAGCTTTCTTT.